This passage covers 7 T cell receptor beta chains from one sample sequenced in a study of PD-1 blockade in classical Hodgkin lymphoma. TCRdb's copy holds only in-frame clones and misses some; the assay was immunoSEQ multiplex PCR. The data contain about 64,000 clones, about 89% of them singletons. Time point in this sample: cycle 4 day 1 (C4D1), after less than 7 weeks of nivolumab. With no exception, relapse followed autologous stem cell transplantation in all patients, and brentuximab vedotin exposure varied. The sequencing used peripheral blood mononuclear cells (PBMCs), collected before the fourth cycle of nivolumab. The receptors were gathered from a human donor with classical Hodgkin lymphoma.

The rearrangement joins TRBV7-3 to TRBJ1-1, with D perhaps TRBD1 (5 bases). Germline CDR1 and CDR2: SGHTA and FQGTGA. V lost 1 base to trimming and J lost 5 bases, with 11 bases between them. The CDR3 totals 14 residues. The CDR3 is CASSLNGARTEAFF. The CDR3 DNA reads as TGTGCCAGCAGCTTAAATGGGGCTAGGACTGAAGCTTTCTTT.

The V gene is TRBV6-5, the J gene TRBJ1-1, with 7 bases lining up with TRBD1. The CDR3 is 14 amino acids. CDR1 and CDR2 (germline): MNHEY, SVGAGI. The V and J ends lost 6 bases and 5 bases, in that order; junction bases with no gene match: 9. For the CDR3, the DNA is TGTGCCAGCAGGCAAAGGGGGCGCGGAACTGAAGCTTTCTTT. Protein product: CASRQRGRGTEAFF.

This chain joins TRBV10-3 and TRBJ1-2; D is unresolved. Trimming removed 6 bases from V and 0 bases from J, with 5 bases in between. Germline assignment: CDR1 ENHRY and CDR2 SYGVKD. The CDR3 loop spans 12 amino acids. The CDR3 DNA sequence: TGTGCCATCAGGGGCTCTAACTATGGCTACACCTTC. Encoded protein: CAIRGSNYGYTF.

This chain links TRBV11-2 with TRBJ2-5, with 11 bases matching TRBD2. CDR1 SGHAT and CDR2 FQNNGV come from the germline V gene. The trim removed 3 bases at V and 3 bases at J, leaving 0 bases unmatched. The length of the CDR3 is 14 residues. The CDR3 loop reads CASSLGLAEETQYF. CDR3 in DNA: TGTGCCAGCAGCTTGGGACTAGCGGAAGAGACCCAGTACTTC.

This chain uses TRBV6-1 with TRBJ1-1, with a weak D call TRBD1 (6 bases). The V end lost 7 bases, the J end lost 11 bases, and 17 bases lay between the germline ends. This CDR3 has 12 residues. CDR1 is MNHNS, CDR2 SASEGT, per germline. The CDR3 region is CASMMDRRVAFF. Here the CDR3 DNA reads TGTGCCAGCATGATGGACAGAAGAGTTGCTTTCTTT.

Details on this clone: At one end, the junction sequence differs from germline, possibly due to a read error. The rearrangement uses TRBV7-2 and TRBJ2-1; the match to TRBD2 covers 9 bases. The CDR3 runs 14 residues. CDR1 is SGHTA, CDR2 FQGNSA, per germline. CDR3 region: CASSLAGTNNEQFF. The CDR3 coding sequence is TGTGCCAGCAGCCTAGCGGGGACCAACAATGAGCAGTTCTTC.

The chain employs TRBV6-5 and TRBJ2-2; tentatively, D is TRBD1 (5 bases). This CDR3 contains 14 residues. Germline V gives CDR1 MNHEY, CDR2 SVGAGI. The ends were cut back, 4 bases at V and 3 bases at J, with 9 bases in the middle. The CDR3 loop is CASSLDSYTGELFF. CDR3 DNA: TGTGCCAGCAGTTTAGACAGCTACACCGGGGAGCTGTTTTTT.